A selection of T cell receptor beta chains follows, all from one sample in a study of blood T cell repertoires in COVID-19. Here immunoSEQ multiplex PCR was the method, and the copy in TCRdb shows in-frame clones only, minus some. The repertoire consists of around 97,000 clones, with around nine tenths occurring once and the leading ten covering approximately 15%. The material sequenced was peripheral blood. The receptors derive from a human donor in a cohort sampled during active COVID-19. The CDR3 runs from the conserved cysteine through the conserved F or W. Each record gives: D gene, J gene, V gene, clone size, CDR3 DNA, CDR3 protein. The D gene is left open where the match is weak. Clone size is not always given. Where it is, it says once, few, many or a class for expanded clones.

d_gene: TRBD1
j_gene: TRBJ1-5
v_gene: TRBV10-3
abundance: NA
CDR3nt: TGTGCCATCAGTGAGACCGACAGGGCTAATCAGCCCCAGCATTTT
CDR3aa: CAISETDRANQPQHF

d_gene: NA
j_gene: TRBJ2-5
v_gene: TRBV7-9
abundance: NA
CDR3nt: TGTGCCAGCAGCTTAGTTGTAAGGGGGCGGGGAGGTGAGACCCAGTACTTC
CDR3aa: CASSLVVRGRGGETQYF

d_gene: NA
j_gene: TRBJ2-1
v_gene: TRBV7-9
abundance: NA
CDR3nt: TGTGCCAGCAGCTTAGGGAGGCTTGGGCGGGAATCCCAGTTCTTC
CDR3aa: CASSLGRLGRESQFF

d_gene: NA
j_gene: TRBJ2-2
v_gene: TRBV18
abundance: NA
CDR3nt: TGTGCCAGCTCACCACCGGGTATAACAGCCCCCTTCTTTTTT
CDR3aa: CASSPPGITAPFFF

d_gene: NA
j_gene: TRBJ1-2
v_gene: TRBV4-1
abundance: NA
CDR3nt: TGCGCCAGCAGCCAGAGGGAGGACTATGGCTACACCTTC
CDR3aa: CASSQREDYGYTF

d_gene: TRBD2
j_gene: TRBJ2-1
v_gene: TRBV4-2
abundance: once
CDR3nt: TGTGCCAGCAGCCTCACAAGCGGGGGGTGGGACAATGAGCAGTTCTTC
CDR3aa: CASSLTSGGWDNEQFF

d_gene: NA
j_gene: TRBJ2-5
v_gene: TRBV6-6
abundance: NA
CDR3nt: TGTGCCAGCAGCACCACTAGTGAGACCCAGTACTTC
CDR3aa: CASSTTSETQYF

d_gene: NA
j_gene: TRBJ2-2
v_gene: TRBV4-1
abundance: NA
CDR3nt: TGCGCCAGCAGCCAAATAGGGGGGGAGGACGGGGAGCTGTTTTTT
CDR3aa: CASSQIGGEDGELFF

d_gene: TRBD1
j_gene: TRBJ2-5
v_gene: TRBV19
abundance: NA
CDR3nt: TGTGCCAGCTCGACAGGGAACCAAGAGACCCAGTACTTC
CDR3aa: CASSTGNQETQYF

d_gene: TRBD2
j_gene: TRBJ2-1
v_gene: TRBV7-8
abundance: NA
CDR3nt: TGTGCCAGCAGCTTTGCCGGGACTAGCGGGAGTTATGAGCAGTTCTTC
CDR3aa: CASSFAGTSGSYEQFF

d_gene: NA
j_gene: TRBJ1-1
v_gene: TRBV10-3
abundance: few
CDR3nt: TGTGCCATCAGCGAGTTCGACTACACTGAAGCTTTCTTT
CDR3aa: CAISEFDYTEAFF

d_gene: TRBD1
j_gene: TRBJ1-6
v_gene: TRBV6-5
abundance: NA
CDR3nt: TGTGCCAGCAACCCACAGGGGGTCGGAAATTCACCCCTCCACTTT
CDR3aa: CASNPQGVGNSPLHF

d_gene: TRBD1
j_gene: TRBJ2-4
v_gene: TRBV9
abundance: NA
CDR3nt: TGTGCCAGCAGCGAAACCGGGACAGACAAAAACATTCAGTACTTC
CDR3aa: CASSETGTDKNIQYF

d_gene: NA
j_gene: TRBJ2-5
v_gene: TRBV7-2
abundance: NA
CDR3nt: TGTGCCAGCAGCTTCAGGGTCCGGGAGACCCAGTACTTC
CDR3aa: CASSFRVRETQYF

d_gene: TRBD1
j_gene: TRBJ2-7
v_gene: TRBV24-1
abundance: NA
CDR3nt: TGTGCCACCCCAATTCAGGGGGTCTACGAGCAGTACTTC
CDR3aa: CATPIQGVYEQYF

d_gene: NA
j_gene: TRBJ2-7
v_gene: TRBV20-1
abundance: NA
CDR3nt: TGCAGTGCTTACAGGTTGGACGAGCAGTACTTC
CDR3aa: CSAYRLDEQYF

d_gene: NA
j_gene: TRBJ1-2
v_gene: TRBV7-3
abundance: NA
CDR3nt: TGTGCCAGCAGCCCTCTGAGCCCTGACTATGGCTACACCTTC
CDR3aa: CASSPLSPDYGYTF

d_gene: TRBD2
j_gene: TRBJ2-3
v_gene: TRBV5-1
abundance: NA
CDR3nt: TGCGCCAGCAGCCAGACTAGCGGGGGAGCGACAGATACGCAGTATTTT
CDR3aa: CASSQTSGGATDTQYF

d_gene: TRBD1
j_gene: TRBJ2-5
v_gene: TRBV19
abundance: NA
CDR3nt: TGTGCCAGTAGCACCGGGACAGGGGGGACCCAGTACTTC
CDR3aa: CASSTGTGGTQYF